The next 2 T cell receptor beta chains were all read from a single sample in a study of blood T cell repertoires in COVID-19. Profiling relied on immunoSEQ multiplex PCR, and the TCRdb table lists in-frame clones only, not all of them. The sample records about 440,000 clones, 75% to 90% being singletons. The material sequenced was peripheral blood. The receptors derive from a woman younger than 45 with acute or convalescent COVID-19.

V and J are TRBV7-9 and TRBJ2-3, with a tentative D call TRBD2 (5 bases). CDR1 is SEHNR and CDR2 is FQNEAQ in the germline V gene (reference sequence). This CDR3 region has 14 residues. Trimming stripped 5 bases from V and 4 bases from J, with 13 bases between. The CDR3 sequence: CASSLSAGPDTQYF. In DNA, the CDR3 is TGTGCCAGCAGCCTAAGTGCGGGTCCAGATACGCAGTATTTT.

The CDR3: CAAQGQGSSEQYF. For the CDR3, the DNA is TGTGCCGCCCAGGGACAGGGGTCGTCCGAGCAGTACTTC. The chain joins TRBV10-3 to TRBJ2-7; 10 nucleotides align to TRBD1. V lost 11 bases and J lost 6; bases outside the gene matches: 10. This CDR3 spans 13 amino acids. Germline assignment: CDR1 ENHRY and CDR2 SYGVKD.